This TCR beta chain comes out of a study of OX40 agonist ivuxolimab in advanced cancers. Details on this clone: Antigen: not known.

Patients who had autoimmune disease history or got systemic immunosuppression were left out. This CDR3 is built from 15 residues. Germline V lookup: CDR1 SGDLS, CDR2 YYNGEE. Trimming cost V 4 bases and J 0 bases, with 12 bases left between them. Study findings and constraints: The authors did not determine the antigen specificity of the expanded peripheral T cells.

Method: immunoSEQ multiplex PCR; TCRdb's copy keeps in-frame clones and lacks some. This table has tens of thousands of clones, roughly 85% appearing once. This receptor was taken from an adult with an advanced solid tumor such as melanoma, head and neck, liver or kidney cancer. Specimen: CD4+ or CD8+ T cells sorted from blood, collected in a trial of the OX40 agonist ivuxolimab. This chain uses TRBV9 with TRBJ2-3, with unresolved D. CDR3 nucleotide sequence: TGTGCCAGCAGCCCACTCTTCGGCAGCACAGATACGCAGTATTTT. This sequence encodes CASSPLFGSTDTQYF.